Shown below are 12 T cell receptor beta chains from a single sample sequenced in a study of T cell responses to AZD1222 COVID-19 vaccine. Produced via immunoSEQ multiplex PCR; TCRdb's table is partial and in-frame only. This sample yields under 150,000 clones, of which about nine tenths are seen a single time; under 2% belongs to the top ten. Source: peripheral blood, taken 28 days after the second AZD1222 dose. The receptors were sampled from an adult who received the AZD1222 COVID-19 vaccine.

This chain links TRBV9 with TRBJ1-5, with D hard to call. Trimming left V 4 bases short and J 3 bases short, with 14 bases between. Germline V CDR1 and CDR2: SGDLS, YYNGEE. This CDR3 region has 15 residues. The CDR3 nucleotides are TGTGCCAGCAGCCCGGGTTGGGCGACCAATCAGCCCCAGCATTTT. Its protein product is CASSPGWATNQPQHF.

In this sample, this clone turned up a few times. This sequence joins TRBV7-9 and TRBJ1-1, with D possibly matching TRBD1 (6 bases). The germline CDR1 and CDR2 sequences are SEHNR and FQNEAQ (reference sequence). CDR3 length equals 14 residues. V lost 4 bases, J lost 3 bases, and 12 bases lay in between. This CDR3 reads CASSSNTGYTEAFF. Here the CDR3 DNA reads TGTGCCAGCAGCTCAAACACAGGGTACACTGAAGCTTTCTTT.

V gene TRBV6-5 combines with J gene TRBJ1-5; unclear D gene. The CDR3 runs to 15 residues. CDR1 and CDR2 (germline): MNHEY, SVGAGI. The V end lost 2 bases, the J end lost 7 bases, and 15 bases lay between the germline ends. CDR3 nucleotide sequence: TGTGCCAGCAGTTACCGATTCGAGGGTGGGCAGCCCCAGCATTTT. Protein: CASSYRFEGGQPQHF.

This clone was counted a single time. The CDR3 sequence: CATSDASSGNTIYF. CDR3 in DNA: TGTGCCACCAGTGACGCCTCCTCTGGAAACACCATATATTTT. This chain connects TRBV24-1 to TRBJ1-3; no clear D gene. V was pared by 4 bases and J by 0 bases, with 6 bases between. The CDR3 covers 14 residues. Germline V gene data show CDR1 as KGHDR and CDR2 as SFDVKD.

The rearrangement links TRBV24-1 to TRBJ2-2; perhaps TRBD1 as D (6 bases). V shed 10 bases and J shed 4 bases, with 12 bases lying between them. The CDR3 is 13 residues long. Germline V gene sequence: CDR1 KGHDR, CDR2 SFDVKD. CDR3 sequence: CATKQDSTGELFF. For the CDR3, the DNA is TGTGCCACAAAACAGGACAGCACCGGGGAGCTGTTTTTT.

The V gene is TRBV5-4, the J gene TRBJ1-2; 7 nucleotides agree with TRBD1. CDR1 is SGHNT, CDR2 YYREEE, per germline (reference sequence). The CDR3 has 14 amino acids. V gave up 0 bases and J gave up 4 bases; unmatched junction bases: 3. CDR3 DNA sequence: TGTGCCAGCAGCTTGGGGGACAGAATCTATGGCTACACCTTC. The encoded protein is CASSLGDRIYGYTF.

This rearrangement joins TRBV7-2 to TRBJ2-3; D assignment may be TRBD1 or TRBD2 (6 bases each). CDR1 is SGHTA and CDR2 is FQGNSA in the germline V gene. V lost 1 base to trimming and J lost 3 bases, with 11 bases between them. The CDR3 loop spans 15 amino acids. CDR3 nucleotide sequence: TGTGCCAGCAGCTTAGTACAGGGAGGAACAGATACGCAGTATTTT. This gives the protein CASSLVQGGTDTQYF.

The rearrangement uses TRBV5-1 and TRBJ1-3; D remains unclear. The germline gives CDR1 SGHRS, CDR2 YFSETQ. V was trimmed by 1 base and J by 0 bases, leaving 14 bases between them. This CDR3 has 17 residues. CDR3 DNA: TGCGCCAGCAGCTTGACCCCAGGAGGGCTCTCTGGAAACACCATATATTTT. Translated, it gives CASSLTPGGLSGNTIYF.

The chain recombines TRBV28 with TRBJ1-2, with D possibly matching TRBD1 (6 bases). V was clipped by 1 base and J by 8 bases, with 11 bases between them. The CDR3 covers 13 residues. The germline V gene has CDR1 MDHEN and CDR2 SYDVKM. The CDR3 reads CASSLSQGGGYTF. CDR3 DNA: TGTGCCAGCAGTTTATCACAGGGAGGAGGCTACACCTTC.

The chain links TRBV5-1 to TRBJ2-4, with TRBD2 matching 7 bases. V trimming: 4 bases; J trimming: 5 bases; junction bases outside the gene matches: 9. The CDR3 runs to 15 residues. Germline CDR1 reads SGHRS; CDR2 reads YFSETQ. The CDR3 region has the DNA TGCGCCAGCAGCCCTCTAGCGGTGGGGGAAAACATTCAGTACTTC. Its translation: CASSPLAVGENIQYF.

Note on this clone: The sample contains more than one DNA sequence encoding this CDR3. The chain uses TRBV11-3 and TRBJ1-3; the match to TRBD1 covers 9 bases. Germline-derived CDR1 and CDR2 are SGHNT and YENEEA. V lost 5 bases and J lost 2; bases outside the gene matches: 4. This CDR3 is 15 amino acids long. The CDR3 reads CASSPGQGPGNTIYF. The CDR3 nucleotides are TGTGCCAGCAGCCCGGGACAGGGCCCTGGAAACACCATATATTTT.

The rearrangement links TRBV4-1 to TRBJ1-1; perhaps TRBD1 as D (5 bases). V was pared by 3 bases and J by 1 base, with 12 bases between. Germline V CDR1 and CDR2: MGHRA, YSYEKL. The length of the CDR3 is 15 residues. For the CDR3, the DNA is TGCGCCAGCAGCCAGGCTGGCACAGGGAACACTGAAGCTTTCTTT. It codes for CASSQAGTGNTEAFF.